This T cell receptor beta chain is drawn from a study of identical twins' blood T cells. This clonotype appeared a few times. TCRdb reprocessed the 5' RACE reads with MiXCR, giving one entry per CDR3 protein. The data contain hundreds of thousands of distinct CDR3 sequences, about 28% of them singletons. The sequencing input was PBMCs. This receptor was obtained from a woman aged 18-49 years in good health.

The CDR3 is CASGTAGAYNEQFF. The CDR3, as DNA: TGTGCTAGTGGTACAGCGGGAGCTTACAATGAGCAGTTCTTC. The chain links TRBV12-5 to TRBJ2-1; 8 bases are a match to TRBD2. V lost 5 bases to trimming and J lost 4 bases; unmatched junction nucleotides: 4. The germline CDR1 and CDR2 sequences are LGHNT and FRNRAP. This CDR3 has 14 amino acids.